This TCR beta chain was recovered during a study of tumor and adjacent non-tumor tissue in lung cancer (dated by TCRdb to 2017 to 2018). A note on the overall study: Of the cohort, 11 to 12 patients had adenocarcinoma, 2 had squamous cell carcinoma and 1 had small cell lung cancer. Among the approximately 15 patients, ages ranged from about 30 to 85 years, around ten were men and 5 were women, and disease was TNM stage I to III. A total of fewer than 150 million productive TCRbeta reads were generated by sequencing, corresponding to an average of roughly 4 million reads per sample. The study compared bulk TCRbeta repertoires from lung tumor tissue and matched distant non-tumor lung tissue of approximately 15 lung cancer patients. For each patient, one tumor sample and one normal lung sample were taken, giving some 33 paired specimens that underwent TCRbeta CDR3 sequencing.

The investigation overall reported the following: TCR diversity (inverse Simpson) was significantly higher in tumor than in normal lung tissue (roughly 390 vs 170, P = 0.0075, Mann-Whitney U test). TCR diversity was significantly higher in younger patients, and higher tumor TCR diversity was associated with shorter overall and disease-free survival. Peripheral blood was not sequenced, so blood TCRbeta repertoires were not examined in the lung cancer patients of the study. The methods do not name the sequencing platform or mention unique molecular identifiers. The cohort had only around 14 patients, and the authors noted that larger samples and more detailed clinical data are needed. The top 100 clones made up a significantly larger cumulative share of the repertoire in normal lung than in tumor tissue.

With respect to this clonotype: Its antigen remains undetermined. One base away lies a much larger clone, so this may be a sequencing read error.

Bulk unsorted tissue served as the source for RNA extraction, and RNA quality was assessed using a NanoDrop ND-1000 and an Agilent 2100. Donors were newly diagnosed lung cancer patients admitted for thoracic surgery in China between August and November 2014, without prior chemotherapy. Patients with previous radiotherapy or chemotherapy, or with another concurrent cancer, were excluded from the study. Pieces of surgical tissue measuring about 1-2.2 cm3 were kept in RNAlater solution and stored at -80 degrees C until use. Receptors were amplified or captured by multiplex PCR. The sequencer was an Illumina HiSeq 2500. TCRbeta libraries were constructed through three rounds of nested PCR with primers (Table S4) according to protocols adapted from ARM-PCR. PCR products of 200-500 bp were gel-excised and purified with the QIAquick gel extraction kit before sequencing. Turning to the authors' computational methods: Trimmomatic was used to clean the reads, FLASH was used to merge the reads into complete CDR3 sequences, and MiTCR was used to assign the reads to V(D)J germline segments. Clonal diversity was computed as the inverse Simpson's index with VDJtools. Productive reads were defined as in-frame sequences without a premature stop codon. The public reads were quality trimmed at Q25 with fastp and then assembled into clones with MiXCR by TCRdb, keeping productive beta chains. Rows are combined by CDR3 protein, so each entry shows the most common genes and DNA. These V and J calls derive from TCRdb rather than the authors' analysis. This sample holds around 200,000 distinct CDR3 sequences; approximately 74% were observed only once. Approximately 26% of the sample lies in the top ten.

The sample consisted of lung tumor tissue. This sequence originates from a man in his 60s with non-small cell lung cancer.

The sequence in DNA is TGTGCCAGCAGGTCCGGGGTGGATGAGCAGTTCTTC. Its protein is CASRSGVDEQFF. Here the chain combines TRBV6-1 and TRBJ2-1, and the D gene may be TRBD2, 5 bases matching. V and J lose 6 bases and 8 bases, and a span of 11 bases separates them. CDR1 and CDR2 (MNHNS, SASEGT) derive from the germline V gene. The CDR3 has 12 amino acids, counting the end cysteine and phenylalanine. Left in the record is the CDR3 DNA by itself, 36 bases read in frame from the first base.